Below are 7 T cell receptor beta chains sequenced from a single sample in a study of cytomegalovirus exposure and HLA in healthy donors. The primer mix had 60 Vbeta and 13 Jbeta primers. The assay was immunoSEQ multiplex PCR, and TCRdb's table has in-frame clones only and misses some. The table has about 150,000 clones, roughly three quarters seen once. The sequenced sample consisted of PBMCs. The source is a man between 40 and 49 years old in good health and CMV-seronegative.

V usage is TRBV5-4 and J usage is TRBJ2-1; D may be TRBD2 (6 bases). With 4 bases removed from V and 0 bases from J, the gap between germline ends came to 14 bases. The CDR3 length is 16 residues. The germline gives CDR1 SGHNT, CDR2 YYREEE (reference sequence). The chain's CDR3 is CASSPLAPSSYNEQFF. Here the CDR3 DNA reads TGTGCCAGCAGCCCACTAGCACCAAGCTCCTACAATGAGCAGTTCTTC.

This rearrangement joins TRBV6-6 to TRBJ2-1, with D unclear. Germline V gene lookup returns CDR1 MNHNY and CDR2 SVGAGI (reference sequence). V lost 2 bases and J 4 bases, leaving 6 bases between the germline ends. This CDR3 has 13 amino acids. The DNA of the CDR3 is TGTGCCAGCAGTTACGGCCAATACAATGAGCAGTTCTTC. This encodes CASSYGQYNEQFF.

The chain uses TRBV4-3 and TRBJ2-2; 12 bases are a match to TRBD2. The CDR3 loop spans 17 amino acids. CDR1 and CDR2 (germline): LGHNA, YSLEER. The trim removed 4 bases at V and 4 bases at J, leaving 7 bases unmatched. CDR3 amino acids: CASSLWTSGVVTGELFF. The CDR3 region has the DNA TGCGCCAGCAGCCTTTGGACTAGCGGGGTTGTCACCGGGGAGCTGTTTTTT.

V and J are TRBV6-5 and TRBJ1-4, with 8 bases aligning to TRBD1. After removal of 6 bases from V and 5 bases from J, the junction contained 5 bases not matched to a gene. The germline V gene has CDR1 MNHEY and CDR2 SVGAGI. The CDR3 is 14 residues long. The CDR3 DNA reads TGTGCCAGCAGACTATGGACAGGGAATGAAAAACTGTTTTTT. Translating gives CASRLWTGNEKLFF.

The sample holds one count of this clone. This sequence joins TRBV4-3 and TRBJ1-6; D is possibly TRBD1 (6 bases). Germline lookup yields CDR1 LGHNA and CDR2 YSLEER. V shed 3 bases and J shed 10 bases, with 10 bases lying between them. The CDR3 consists of 13 residues. The CDR3 DNA sequence: TGCGCCAGCAGCCACGGGGGGGGCTCACCCCTCCACTTT. Encoded protein: CASSHGGGSPLHF.

The chain uses TRBV23-1 and TRBJ2-1; no definite D call. TRBV23-1 is sorted into the ORF group, with uncertain function. V lost 0 bases and J 0 bases, leaving 9 bases between the germline ends. The CDR3 loop spans 16 amino acids. CDR3 bases: TGCGCCAGCAGTCAATCTGGTACCTACTCCTACAATGAGCAGTTCTTC. Translating gives CASSQSGTYSYNEQFF.

The CDR3 nucleotides are TGTGCCAGCAGCACATCGACAGGTCATCAGCCCCAGCATTTT. Encoded protein: CASSTSTGHQPQHF. The gene calls are TRBV28 and TRBJ1-5, with D tentatively TRBD1 (6 bases). Deletions cut 6 bases from V and 5 bases from J, with 14 bases between. Germline V gene data show CDR1 as MDHEN and CDR2 as SYDVKM. The CDR3 runs 14 residues.